A single sample gave rise to the 3 T cell receptor beta chains below, sequenced in a study of shared clonotypes between healthy human individuals. Repertoires were generated with immunoSEQ multiplex PCR, while TCRdb's copy carries only in-frame clones and drops some. The sample holds a few million clones, about 94% seen once. The sequenced sample consisted of naive CD4+ T cells sorted from blood. Subset defined: CD45RA+ positively selected. These receptor sequences come from a man younger than 35 in good health.

V and J are TRBV10-3 and TRBJ1-1; D unresolved. The V and J ends lost 11 bases and 4 bases respectively, with 14 bases between them. Germline lookup yields CDR1 ENHRY and CDR2 SYGVKD. The CDR3 runs 12 residues. The CDR3 protein is CASSFGVTEAFF. Written as DNA, the CDR3 is TGTGCCTCCTCTTTCGGGGTCACTGAAGCTTTCTTT.

The V call is TRBV11-2, the J call TRBJ1-3, with no clear D. Germline V lookup: CDR1 SGHAT, CDR2 FQNNGV. Trimming removed 3 bases at V and 0 bases at J, with 6 bases between. CDR3 size: 14 residues. In nucleotides, the CDR3 is TGTGCCAGCAGCTTTGATATCTCTGGAAACACCATATATTTT. Amino acid sequence: CASSFDISGNTIYF.

The rearrangement uses TRBV30 and TRBJ2-7; possibly TRBD1 for D (5 bases). Trimming shortened V by 8 bases and J by 0 bases, and 17 bases separated the two germline ends. Germline V gene sequence: CDR1 GTSNPN, CDR2 SVGIG (reference sequence). This CDR3 region has 14 residues. The CDR3 spells CATRQYPSSYEQYF. As DNA, the CDR3 is TGTGCCACGCGACAGTACCCTAGCTCCTACGAGCAGTACTTC.